This T cell receptor beta chain was sequenced for a study of regulatory T cells in long-lasting Graves disease. This clonotype appeared many times. Assembly of TCR beta libraries relied on iRepertoire HTBI primers together with Arm-PCR of CDR3 regions. Each CDR3 protein is one row after TCRdb ran MiXCR on the multiplex PCR reads. The sample shows roughly 350,000 distinct CDR3 sequences, over 15% of them seen only once. Indicated time point: newly diagnosed GD, antithyroid drugs for less than 3 months. PBMCs were the source of the RNA used for TCR sequencing. These data are also associated with another study on T cells in Graves' hyperthyroidism and ophthalmopathy. As that report states: Blood also contained most expanded thyroid clonotypes above 0.001.

This clonotype was obtained from a man in his forties with Graves disease. The sequenced sample was peripheral blood mononuclear cells (PBMCs), obtained at new diagnosis, from a patient treated with antithyroid drugs.

CDR3 amino acids: CASSQVFLNTEAFF. DNA of the CDR3: TGTGCCAGCAGCCAAGTTTTCCTGAACACTGAAGCTTTCTTT. This chain links TRBV3-1 with TRBJ1-1, with D unresolved. From germline, CDR1 is LGHDT and CDR2 YNNKEL (reference sequence). V was pared by 1 base and J by 0 bases, with 6 bases between. The CDR3 loop spans 14 amino acids.